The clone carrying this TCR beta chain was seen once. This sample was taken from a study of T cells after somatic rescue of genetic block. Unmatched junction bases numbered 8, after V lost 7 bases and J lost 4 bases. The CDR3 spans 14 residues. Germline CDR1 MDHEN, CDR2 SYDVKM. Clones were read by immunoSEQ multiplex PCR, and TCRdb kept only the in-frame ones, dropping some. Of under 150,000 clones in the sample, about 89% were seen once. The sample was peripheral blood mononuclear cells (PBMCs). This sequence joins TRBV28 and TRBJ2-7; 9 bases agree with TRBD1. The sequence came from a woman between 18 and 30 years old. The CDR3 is CASTLGTGLYEQYF. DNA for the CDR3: TGTGCCAGCACCCTCGGGACAGGGTTGTACGAGCAGTACTTC. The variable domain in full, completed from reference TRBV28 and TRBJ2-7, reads DVKVTQSSRYLVKRTGEKVFLECVQDMDHENMFWYRQDPGLGLRLIYFSYDVKMKEKGDIPEGYSVSREKKERFSLILESASTNQTSMYLCASTLGTGLYEQYFGPGTRLTVT.